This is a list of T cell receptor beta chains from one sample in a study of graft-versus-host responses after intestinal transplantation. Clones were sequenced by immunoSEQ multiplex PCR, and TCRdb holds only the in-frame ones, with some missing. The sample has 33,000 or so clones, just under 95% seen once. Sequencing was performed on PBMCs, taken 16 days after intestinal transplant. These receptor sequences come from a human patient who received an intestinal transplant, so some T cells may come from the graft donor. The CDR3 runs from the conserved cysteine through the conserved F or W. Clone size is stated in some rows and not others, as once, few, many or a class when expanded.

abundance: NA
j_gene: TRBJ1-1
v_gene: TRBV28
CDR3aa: CASSLGQMNTEAFF

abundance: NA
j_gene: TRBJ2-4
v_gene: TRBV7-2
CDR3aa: CASSSPTGQNIQYF

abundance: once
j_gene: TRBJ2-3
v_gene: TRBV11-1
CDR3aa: CASSSYTDTQYF

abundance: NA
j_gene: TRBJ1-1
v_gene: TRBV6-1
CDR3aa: CASSELVAYTEAFF

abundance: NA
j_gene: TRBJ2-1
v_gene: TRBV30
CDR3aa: CAWSPVGEQFF

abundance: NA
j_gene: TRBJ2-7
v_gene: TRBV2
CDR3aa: CASGDTYEQYF

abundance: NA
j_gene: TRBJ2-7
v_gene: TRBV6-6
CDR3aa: CASSSTDRRTYEQYF

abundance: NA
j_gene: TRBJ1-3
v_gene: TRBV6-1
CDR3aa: CASITGNSGNTIYF

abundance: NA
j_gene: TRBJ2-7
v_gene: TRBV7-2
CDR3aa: CASSPGTSGYEQYF

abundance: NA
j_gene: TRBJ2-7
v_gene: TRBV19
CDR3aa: CASSGTGAYEQYF

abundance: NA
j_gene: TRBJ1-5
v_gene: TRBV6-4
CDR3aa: CASSDQVGGQPQHF

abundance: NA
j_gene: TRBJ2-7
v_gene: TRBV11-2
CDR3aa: CASSRGVWRDSYEQYF

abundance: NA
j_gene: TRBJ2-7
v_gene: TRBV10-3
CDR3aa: CAISGTGTGGNVEQYF

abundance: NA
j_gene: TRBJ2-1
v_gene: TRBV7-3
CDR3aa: CASSLNPSGRSYNEQFF

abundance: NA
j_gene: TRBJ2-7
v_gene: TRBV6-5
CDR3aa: CAAQEGQRGWEQYF

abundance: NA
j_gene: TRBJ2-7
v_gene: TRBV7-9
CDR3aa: CASSGGEQYF

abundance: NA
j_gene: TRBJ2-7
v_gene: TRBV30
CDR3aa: CAWSVGTGGYEQYF

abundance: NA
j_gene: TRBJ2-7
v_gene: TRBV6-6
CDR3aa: CASSTRGLAGDEQYF

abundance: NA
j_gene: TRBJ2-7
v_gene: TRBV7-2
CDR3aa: CASSYGPSPTYEQYF

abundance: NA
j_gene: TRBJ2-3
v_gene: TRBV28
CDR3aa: CASSFRLGSTDTQYF

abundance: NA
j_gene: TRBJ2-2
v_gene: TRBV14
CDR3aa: CASSPSSGGFPGELFF

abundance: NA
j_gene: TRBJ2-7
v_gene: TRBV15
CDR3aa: CATSSRDSERYF

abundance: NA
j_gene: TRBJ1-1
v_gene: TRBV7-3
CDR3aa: CASSLDLTGTGKNTEAFF

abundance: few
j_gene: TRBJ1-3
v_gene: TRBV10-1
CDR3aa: CASSESPTDGSGNTIYF

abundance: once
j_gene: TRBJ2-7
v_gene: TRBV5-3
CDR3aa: CASSSGLGTYEQYF

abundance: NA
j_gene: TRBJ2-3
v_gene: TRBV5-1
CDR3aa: CASSLGLAGYRDTQYF

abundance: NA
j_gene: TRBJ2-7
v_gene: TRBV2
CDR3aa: CASSVQDAPTYEQYF

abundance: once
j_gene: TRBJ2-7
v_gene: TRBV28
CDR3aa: CASSFGPPGTSGRTYEQYF

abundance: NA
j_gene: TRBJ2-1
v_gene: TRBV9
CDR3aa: CASSPRLAYNEQFF

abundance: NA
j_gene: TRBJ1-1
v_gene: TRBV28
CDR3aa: CASSLSSENTEAFF

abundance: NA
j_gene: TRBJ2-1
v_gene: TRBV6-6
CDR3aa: CASEGANEQFF